A single sample gave rise to the 16 T cell receptor beta chains below, sequenced in a study of cytomegalovirus exposure and HLA in healthy donors. Researchers ran the PCR with 60 Vbeta and 13 Jbeta primers. Only in-frame clones appear in the TCRdb table, and some are missing; sequencing was by immunoSEQ multiplex PCR. The data show roughly 63,000 clones, roughly 75% seen once. What was sequenced was PBMCs. The origin of the receptors is a woman in her thirties or forties in good health and CMV-seropositive.

This clone occurred a few times. One end of the junction is discordant with germline, which a read error may explain. The chain joins TRBV2 to TRBJ1-1; the D gene is possibly TRBD1 (5 bases). CDR3 length: 10 residues. Germline V gene data show CDR1 as SNHLY and CDR2 as FYNNEI. CDR3 DNA sequence: TGTGCCAGCAGTGAATCAAGACAGTACTTT. Its protein is CASSESRQYF. The whole variable domain, filled in from reference TRBV2 and TRBJ1-1, reads EPEVTQTPSHQVTQMGQEVILRCVPISNHLYFYWYRQILGQKVEFLVSFYNNEISEKSEIFDDQFSVERPDGSNFTLKIRSTKLEDSAMYFCASSESRQYFGQGTRLTVV.

The chain recombines TRBV5-4 with TRBJ1-6, with D unresolved. The CDR3 extends over 15 amino acids. Germline V gene data show CDR1 as SGHNT and CDR2 as YYREEE (reference sequence). With 0 bases removed from V and 8 bases from J, the gap between germline ends came to 12 bases. For the CDR3, the DNA is TGTGCCAGCAGCTTGGCGGAGGACGGGGATTCACCCCTCCACTTT. Its protein product is CASSLAEDGDSPLHF.

The gene calls are TRBV28 and TRBJ1-1; TRBD1 matches at 8 bases. V lost 1 base and J lost 2; bases outside the gene matches: 3. The germline CDR1 and CDR2 sequences are MDHEN and SYDVKM. The CDR3 is 15 residues long. The CDR3: CASSLYSGGNTEAFF. The CDR3 DNA sequence: TGTGCCAGCAGTTTATATTCAGGGGGCAACACTGAAGCTTTCTTT.

The rearrangement links TRBV6-1 to TRBJ1-6; a weak D match, TRBD1 (5 bases). V lost 8 bases and J 4 bases, leaving 15 bases between the germline ends. The CDR3 is 15 amino acids. Germline V gives CDR1 MNHNS, CDR2 SASEGT. The CDR3 protein is CASQVGGGYNSPLHF. The CDR3 DNA sequence: TGTGCCAGCCAGGTGGGGGGGGGTTATAATTCACCCCTCCACTTT.

The chain joins TRBV5-4 to TRBJ2-1, with TRBD1 matching 9 bases. This CDR3 contains 16 residues. Trimming removed 5 bases from V and 6 bases from J; junction bases left unmatched: 12. Germline-derived CDR1 and CDR2 are SGHNT and YYREEE (reference sequence). CDR3 DNA sequence: TGTGCCAGCAGTGCCCGGGGTGGACAGGGGACCAATGAGCAGTTCTTC. It is translated as CASSARGGQGTNEQFF.

The chain employs TRBV30 and TRBJ1-3; 8 bases fit TRBD1. V trimming: 8 bases; J trimming: 6 bases; junction bases outside the gene matches: 6. CDR1 and CDR2 (germline): GTSNPN, SVGIG (reference sequence). CDR3 length: 12 residues. The CDR3 DNA follows: TGTGCCCAACAGGGGGTTGAAAACACCATATATTTT. It codes for CAQQGVENTIYF.

The chain combines TRBV6-6 with TRBJ1-4; tentatively, D is TRBD1 (6 bases). Deletions cut 5 bases from V and 3 bases from J, with 13 bases between. This CDR3 has 15 residues. The V gene's germline CDR1 is MNHNY and CDR2 SVGAGI (reference sequence). CDR3 loop: CASSTPTGSNEKLFF. The CDR3 nucleotides are TGTGCCAGCAGTACCCCGACAGGATCTAATGAAAAACTGTTTTTT.

The chain uses TRBV7-8 and TRBJ1-2; TRBD1 aligns across 11 bases. CDR1 and CDR2 (germline): SGHVS, FQNEAQ. The CDR3 sequence is 14 residues long. V dropped 5 bases and J dropped 7; count of bases not matched to a gene: 6. In nucleotides, the CDR3 is TGTGCCAGCAGCATGGACAGGGGGCTCGGTGGCTACACCTTC. It encodes CASSMDRGLGGYTF.

This clone appeared a few times. The V call is TRBV28, the J call TRBJ2-1; no definite D call. This CDR3 spans 17 amino acids. The V and J ends lost 2 bases and 6 bases respectively, with 20 bases between them. The germline V gene has CDR1 MDHEN and CDR2 SYDVKM. In DNA form, the CDR3 reads TGTGCCAGCAGTTTACCCCTTCGAGCCGCGGCCTCCAATGAGCAGTTCTTC. It encodes CASSLPLRAAASNEQFF.

V usage is TRBV29-1 and J usage is TRBJ1-4; D is undetermined. Between the trimmed V and J ends, which lost 4 bases and 7 bases, there was a span of 7 bases. CDR1 SQVTM and CDR2 ANQGSEA come from the germline V gene. The CDR3 has 11 residues. CDR3 in amino acids: CSVVEGEKLFF. CDR3 nucleotide sequence: TGCAGCGTTGTCGAGGGTGAAAAACTGTTTTTT.

This clone was counted only a few times. Compared with germline, one end of the junction differs, possibly owing to a read error. The J gene is TRBJ2-3, the V gene TRBV7-8; 10 bases map to TRBD2. CDR3 size: 15 residues. Germline V gene sequence: CDR1 SGHVS, CDR2 FQNEAQ. The CDR3 sequence: CASSLAGAFTDTQYF. The CDR3 nucleotides read TGTGCCAGCAGCCTAGCGGGGGCCTTCACAGATACGCAGTATTTT.

The chain recombines TRBV14 with TRBJ1-2, with a weak D call TRBD1 (5 bases). This CDR3 has 18 residues. Deletions cut 4 bases from V and 0 bases from J, with 21 bases between. Germline V gives CDR1 SGHDN, CDR2 FVKESK. CDR3 sequence (DNA): TGTGCCAGCAGCCCTAGGAGCTTCGGGACTTCAGCTAACTATGGCTACACCTTC. Residues: CASSPRSFGTSANYGYTF.

J is TRBJ2-1 and V is TRBV29-1, with a possible D match to TRBD1 (7 bases). This CDR3 contains 14 residues. Trimming shortened V by 7 bases and J by 2 bases, and 15 bases separated the two germline ends. Looked up from germline, CDR1 is SQVTM and CDR2 is ANQGSEA. The CDR3 region has the DNA TGCAGCGCAGAGGCGGGACAGCCCTACAATGAGCAGTTCTTC. This translates into CSAEAGQPYNEQFF.

This clone was observed once. The V and J genes are TRBV29-1 and TRBJ2-7; D is possibly TRBD1 (6 bases). CDR1 is SQVTM, CDR2 ANQGSEA, per germline. The V gene lost 7 bases and the J gene lost 4 bases, with 14 bases spanning the gap. CDR3 size: 12 residues. Here the CDR3 reads CSALRDKYEQYF. The CDR3 DNA reads as TGCAGCGCACTCCGGGACAAGTACGAGCAGTACTTC.

The chain couples TRBV29-1 to TRBJ2-1; D perhaps matches TRBD2 (5 bases). The CDR3 length is 10 residues. The germline CDR1 and CDR2 sequences are SQVTM and ANQGSEA. Trimming cost V 6 bases and J 11 bases, with 11 bases left between them. Written as DNA, the CDR3 is TGCAGCGTGTCCGGACTGCAGCAGTTCTTC. This sequence encodes CSVSGLQQFF.

The chain combines TRBV5-6 with TRBJ2-3, with D possibly matching TRBD1 (5 bases). The CDR3 is 14 amino acids. Per germline, CDR1 SGHDT and CDR2 YYEEEE. Trimming took 3 bases from V and 3 from J, leaving 11 bases between them. The CDR3 DNA is TGTGCCAGCAGCTCCAGTCGACAGACAGATACGCAGTATTTT. Translated: CASSSSRQTDTQYF.